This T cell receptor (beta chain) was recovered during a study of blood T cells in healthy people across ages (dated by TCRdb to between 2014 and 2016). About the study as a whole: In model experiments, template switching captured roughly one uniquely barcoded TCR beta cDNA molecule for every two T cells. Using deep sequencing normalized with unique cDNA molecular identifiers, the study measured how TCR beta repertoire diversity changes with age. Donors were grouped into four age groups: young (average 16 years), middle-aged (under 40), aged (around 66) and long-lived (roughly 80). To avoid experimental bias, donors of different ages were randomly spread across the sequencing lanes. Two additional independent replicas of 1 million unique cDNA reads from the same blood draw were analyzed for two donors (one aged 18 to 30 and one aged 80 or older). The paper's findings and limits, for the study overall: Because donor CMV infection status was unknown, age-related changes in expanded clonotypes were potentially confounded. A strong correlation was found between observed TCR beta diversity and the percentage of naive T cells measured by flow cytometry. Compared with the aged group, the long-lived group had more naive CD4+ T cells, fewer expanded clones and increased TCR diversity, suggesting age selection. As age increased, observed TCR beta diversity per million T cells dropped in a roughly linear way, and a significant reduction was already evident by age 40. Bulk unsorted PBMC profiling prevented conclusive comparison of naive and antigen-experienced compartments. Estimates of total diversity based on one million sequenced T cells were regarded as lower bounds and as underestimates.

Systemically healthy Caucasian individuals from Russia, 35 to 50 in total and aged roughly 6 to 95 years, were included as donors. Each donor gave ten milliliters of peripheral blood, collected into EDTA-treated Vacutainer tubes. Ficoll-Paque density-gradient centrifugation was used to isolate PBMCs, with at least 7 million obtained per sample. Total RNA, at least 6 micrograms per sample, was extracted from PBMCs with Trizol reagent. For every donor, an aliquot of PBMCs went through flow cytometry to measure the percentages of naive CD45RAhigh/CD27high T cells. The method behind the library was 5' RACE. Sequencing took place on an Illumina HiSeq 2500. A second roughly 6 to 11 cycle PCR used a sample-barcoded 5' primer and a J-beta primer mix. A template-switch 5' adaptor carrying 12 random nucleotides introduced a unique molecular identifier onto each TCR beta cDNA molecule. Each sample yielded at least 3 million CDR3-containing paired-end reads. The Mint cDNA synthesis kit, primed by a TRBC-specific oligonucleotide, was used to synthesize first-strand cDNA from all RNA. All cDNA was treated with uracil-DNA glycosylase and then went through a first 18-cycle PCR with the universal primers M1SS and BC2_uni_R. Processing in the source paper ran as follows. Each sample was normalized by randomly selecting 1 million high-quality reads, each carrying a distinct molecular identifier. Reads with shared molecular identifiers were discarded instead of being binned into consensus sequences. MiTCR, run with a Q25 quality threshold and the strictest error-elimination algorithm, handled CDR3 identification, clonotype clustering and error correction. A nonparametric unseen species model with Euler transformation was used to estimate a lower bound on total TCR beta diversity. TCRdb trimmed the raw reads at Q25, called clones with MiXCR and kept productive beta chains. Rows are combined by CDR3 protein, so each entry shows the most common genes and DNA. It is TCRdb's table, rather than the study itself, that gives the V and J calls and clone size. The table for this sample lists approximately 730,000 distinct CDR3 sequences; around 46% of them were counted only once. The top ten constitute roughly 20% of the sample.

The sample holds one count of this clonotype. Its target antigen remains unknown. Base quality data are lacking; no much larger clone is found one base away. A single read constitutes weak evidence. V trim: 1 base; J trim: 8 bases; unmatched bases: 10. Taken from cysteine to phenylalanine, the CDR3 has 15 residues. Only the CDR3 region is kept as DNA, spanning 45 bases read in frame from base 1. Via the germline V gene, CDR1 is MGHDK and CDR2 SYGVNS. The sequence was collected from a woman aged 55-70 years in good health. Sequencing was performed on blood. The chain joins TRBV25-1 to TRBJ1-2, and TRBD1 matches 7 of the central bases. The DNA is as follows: TGTGCCAGCAGTGAATGGTCGACAGGGTTTCAGGGCTACACCTTC. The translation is CASSEWSTGFQGYTF.